The subject of this entry is one T cell receptor (beta chain). Its antigen is not yet known. Base qualities are not at hand, and no much larger clone is one base apart. This specimen belongs to a study of blood T cell repertoires in COVID-19 (dated by TCRdb to about 2020). Regarding the complete study: The collaborator samples originated in the United States, Italy and Spain and spanned the acute and convalescent phases of COVID-19. The prospective study material was composed of cDNA or gDNA derived from T cells, B-cell-depleted T cells, or PBMCs. Deeply sampled blood TCRbeta repertoires from subjects exposed to, actively infected with, or recovered from COVID-19 were included in the dataset. The repertoires were made available in a free public database intended to serve as a resource for research on the immune response to SARS-CoV-2. The samples were drawn from the first 160 participants of the ongoing ImmuneRACE study and from more than 1,000 subjects provided by 6 global collaborators. Sample metadata almost always included a de-identified subject ID, COVID-19 status, age in years and sex. Where available, HLA class I and class II types were taken from metadata supplied by the sample provider and were not determined by assay-based typing. The paper's findings and limits, for the study overall: The quantity of clinical and demographic metadata differed by source and by participant and was supplied without curation.

V loses 4 bases at its end and J loses 3 bases; junction bases beyond the gene matches: 5. The CDR3, cysteine through phenylalanine, is 15 amino acids long. The entry retains the CDR3 DNA only, 45 bases that are in frame from base 1. The CDR1 and CDR2 encoded by the germline V gene are SGHVS and FQNEAQ. Collaborating institutions collected whole blood in K2EDTA tubes following their own protocols. For TCRbeta analysis, collaborators shipped samples in one of three forms: frozen whole blood, isolated PBMCs, or DNA extracted from either of those sample types. TCRbeta CDR3 regions were amplified from genomic DNA by means of the immunoSEQ Assay, a bias-controlled multiplex PCR. In the source study's methods: Within the assay, amplification of reference gene primers was used to estimate how many nucleated cells each sample contained. To quantify the absolute abundance of each unique TCRbeta CDR3 rearrangement, sequence reads were collapsed and filtered. For each sample, productive Simpson clonality was calculated by taking the square root of Simpson's diversity index across productive rearrangements. The source is immuneACCESS, and TCRdb retained only in-frame sequences with V and J called. Part of the clones is not carried over; for the studies checked, unresolved V genes explain less than half of this, and the remainder is unexplained. The V and J calls and clone size are taken from that table; D and trimming were inferred from the DNA. The sample contains roughly 86,000 clones, 80% to 85% of them found a single time. Around 6.5% of the sample goes to the ten largest clones.

Sequencing input: peripheral blood. The receptor was isolated from a man aged 60 to 69 with acute or convalescent COVID-19. The sequence links TRBV7-8 to TRBJ2-1, with 8 middle bases fitting TRBD2. Here the CDR3 is given as CASSSTSEFYNEQFF. The DNA sequence is TGTGCCAGCAGCTCGACTAGCGAGTTCTACAATGAGCAGTTCTTC. The entire variable domain, with the stretches around the CDR3 drawn from the reference TRBV7-8 and TRBJ2-1 proteins, is GAGVSQSPRYKVAKRGQDVALRCDPISGHVSLFWYQQALGQGPEFLTYFQNEAQLDKSGLPSDRFFAERPEGSVSTLKIQRTQQEDSAVYLCASSSTSEFYNEQFFGPGTRLTVL.